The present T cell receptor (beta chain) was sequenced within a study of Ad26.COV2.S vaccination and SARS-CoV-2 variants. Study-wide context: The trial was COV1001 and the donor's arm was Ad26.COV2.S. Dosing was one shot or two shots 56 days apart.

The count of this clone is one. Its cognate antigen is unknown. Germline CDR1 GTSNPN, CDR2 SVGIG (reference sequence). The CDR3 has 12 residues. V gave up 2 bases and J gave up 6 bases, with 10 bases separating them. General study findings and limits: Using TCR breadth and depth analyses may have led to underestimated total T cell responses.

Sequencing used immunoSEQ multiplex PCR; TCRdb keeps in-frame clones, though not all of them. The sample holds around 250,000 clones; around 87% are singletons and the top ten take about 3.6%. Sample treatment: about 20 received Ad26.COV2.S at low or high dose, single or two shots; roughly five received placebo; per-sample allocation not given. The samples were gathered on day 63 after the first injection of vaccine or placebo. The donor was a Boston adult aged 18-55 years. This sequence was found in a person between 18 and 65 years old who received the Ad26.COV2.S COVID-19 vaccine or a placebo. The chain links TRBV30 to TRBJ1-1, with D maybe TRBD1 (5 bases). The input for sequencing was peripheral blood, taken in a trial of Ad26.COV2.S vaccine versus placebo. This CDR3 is CAWSYGTAEAFF. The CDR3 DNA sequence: TGTGCCTGGAGTTACGGGACGGCTGAAGCTTTCTTT.